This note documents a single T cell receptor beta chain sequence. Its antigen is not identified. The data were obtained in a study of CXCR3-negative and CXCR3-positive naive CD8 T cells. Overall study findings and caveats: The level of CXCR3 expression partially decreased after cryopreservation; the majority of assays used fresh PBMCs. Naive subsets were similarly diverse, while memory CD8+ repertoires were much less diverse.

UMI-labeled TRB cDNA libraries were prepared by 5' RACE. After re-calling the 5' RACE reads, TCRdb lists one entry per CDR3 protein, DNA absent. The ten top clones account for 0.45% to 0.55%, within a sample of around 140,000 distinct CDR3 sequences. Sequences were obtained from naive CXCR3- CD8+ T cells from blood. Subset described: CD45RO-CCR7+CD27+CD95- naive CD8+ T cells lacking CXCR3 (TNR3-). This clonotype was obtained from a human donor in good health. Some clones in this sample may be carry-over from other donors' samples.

CDR3 residues: CAWTLAGGADTQYF. V usage is TRBV30 and J usage is TRBJ2-3; TCRdb selects TRBD2, and the lack of DNA leaves this call unchecked. CDR3 size: 14 residues. CDR1 is GTSNPN, CDR2 SVGIG, per germline (reference sequence).